One and the same sample provided the 20 T cell receptor beta chains below, sequenced in a study of post-analysis software for immune sequencing data. The study, taken as a whole, reports: TRBV5-6, TRBV5-1 and TRBV20-1 belonged to a set of roughly 5 TRBV segments that were more frequent in patients than controls.

Incorporated into the TCR beta cDNA libraries were unique molecular identifiers, which served to reduce PCR and sequencing biases. From the PCR reads, TCRdb called clonotypes with MiXCR, one entry per CDR3 protein. This table has some 690,000 distinct CDR3 sequences, 25% to 30% appearing once. What these receptors recognize is not known. The sequencing sample was made of blood. These receptors were collected from a girl aged 10 to 17 with multiple sclerosis.

This clonotype was observed a few times. The chain employs TRBV11-1 and TRBJ2-3; tentative D call: TRBD2 (6 bases). Per germline, CDR1 SGHAT and CDR2 FQDESV (reference sequence). V lost 0 bases and J 3 bases, leaving 13 bases between the germline ends. CDR3 length: 16 residues. Here the CDR3 reads CASSLARLAQTDTQYF. The CDR3 DNA sequence: TGTGCCAGCAGCTTAGCGCGGCTAGCGCAAACAGATACGCAGTATTTT.

V is TRBV27 and J is TRBJ2-3; possible D gene TRBD2, 5 bases. The CDR3 covers 12 residues. Trimming left V 3 bases short and J 6 bases short, with 7 bases between. Germline-derived CDR1 and CDR2 are MNHEY and SMNVEV (reference sequence). The CDR3 reads CASSFREDTQYF. The CDR3, as DNA: TGTGCCAGCAGTTTTAGGGAGGATACGCAGTATTTT.

The table lists this clonotype with many counts. The chain has TRBV10-2 and TRBJ2-7, with 9 bases matching TRBD1. V shed 9 bases and J 5 bases; nucleotides not matched to a gene: 8. The germline V gene encodes CDR1 WSHSY and CDR2 SAAADI. The CDR3 totals 13 residues. For the CDR3, the DNA is TGCGCCAGTTGGGACAGGGTTACCCACGAGCAGTACTTC. Its protein product is CASWDRVTHEQYF.

This clonotype has more than one count but fewer than ten. This rearrangement joins TRBV28 to TRBJ2-3, with D unclear. Per germline, CDR1 MDHEN and CDR2 SYDVKM. Trimming took off 8 bases at V and 0 bases at J, with 9 bases between the two ends. CDR3 length: 13 amino acids. The CDR3, as DNA: TGTGCCAGCGCGCCCACTAGCACAGATACGCAGTATTTT. Amino acid sequence: CASAPTSTDTQYF.

This clonotype showed up just a few times. The chain combines TRBV27 with TRBJ2-7; D is uncertain. Deletions cut 3 bases from V and 0 bases from J, with 9 bases between. CDR1 and CDR2 (germline): MNHEY, SMNVEV (reference sequence). The CDR3 loop spans 14 amino acids. CDR3 DNA sequence: TGTGCCAGCAGTTTTGTCGGAAACTCCTACGAGCAGTACTTC. This translates into CASSFVGNSYEQYF.

V usage is TRBV5-1 and J usage is TRBJ2-3; 10 nucleotides line up with TRBD2. V dropped 5 bases and J dropped 4; count of bases not matched to a gene: 10. The length of the CDR3 is 16 residues. The V gene's germline CDR1 is SGHRS and CDR2 YFSETQ. CDR3 region: CASRLSGGAVADTQYF. In DNA, the CDR3 is TGCGCCAGCAGGCTGAGCGGGGGGGCAGTGGCAGATACGCAGTATTTT.

V usage is TRBV29-1 and J usage is TRBJ1-1, with a possible D match to TRBD1 (5 bases). The CDR3 is made up of 14 amino acids. Trimming took 5 bases from V and 4 from J, leaving 17 bases between them. Per germline, CDR1 SQVTM and CDR2 ANQGSEA. Here the CDR3 DNA reads TGCAGCGTTTCCGGGGGTTTTTTAAGCACTGAAGCTTTCTTT. Its translation is CSVSGGFLSTEAFF.

In DNA form, the CDR3 reads TGCAGTGCTAGAGAGGTGCAGCGGGGCGGGACTTTACCCCAGTACTTC. Amino acid sequence: CSAREVQRGGTLPQYF. The J gene is TRBJ2-5, the V gene TRBV20-1, with 7 bases identical to TRBD2. After removal of 0 bases from V and 9 bases from J, the junction contained 16 bases not matched to a gene. CDR1 and CDR2 from the germline V gene are DFQATT and SNEGSKA (reference sequence). CDR3 length equals 16 residues.

This clonotype was observed a few times. This chain joins TRBV20-1 and TRBJ1-2; 8 bases map to TRBD1. Looked up from germline, CDR1 is DFQATT and CDR2 is SNEGSKA (reference sequence). CDR3 size: 12 residues. V lost 6 bases and J lost 5; bases outside the gene matches: 5. The CDR3 sequence is CSASDRVYGYTF. In DNA, the CDR3 is TGCAGTGCCTCGGACAGGGTTTATGGCTACACCTTC.

The chain employs TRBV5-1 and TRBJ2-1, with 7 bases fitting TRBD2. V lost 0 bases and J lost 4; bases outside the gene matches: 4. Germline loops: CDR1 SGHRS, CDR2 YFSETQ. This CDR3 is built from 15 residues. In DNA, the CDR3 is TGCGCCAGCAGCTTGGAGGGCGGGGGTTACAATGAGCAGTTCTTC. This gives the protein CASSLEGGGYNEQFF.

This clonotype appeared many times. J is TRBJ2-7 and V is TRBV20-1; 12 nucleotides agree with TRBD2. Unmatched junction bases numbered 0, after V lost 4 bases and J lost 2 bases. The V gene's germline CDR1 is DFQATT and CDR2 SNEGSKA (reference sequence). The CDR3 is 13 residues long. CDR3 sequence: CSATSGRAYEQYF. The CDR3 region has the DNA TGCAGTGCTACTAGCGGGAGGGCCTACGAGCAGTACTTC.

This clonotype was observed at least ten times. The chain recombines TRBV7-2 with TRBJ1-2; maybe TRBD1 (5 bases). From germline, CDR1 is SGHTA and CDR2 FQGNSA. Trimming left V 7 bases short and J 10 bases short, with 16 bases between. This CDR3 has 12 amino acids. CDR3 sequence (DNA): TGTGCCAGCAACCCACTGGGGCTTGACTACACCTTC. Translation: CASNPLGLDYTF.

The V and J genes are TRBV11-2 and TRBJ1-2; D not certain. This CDR3 has 15 amino acids. Germline-derived CDR1 and CDR2 are SGHAT and FQNNGV. The V gene lost 0 bases and the J gene lost 5 bases, with 13 bases spanning the gap. This chain's CDR3 is CASSLEAGRGYGYTF. The CDR3, as DNA: TGTGCCAGCAGCTTAGAGGCCGGGCGGGGATATGGCTACACCTTC.

This clonotype appeared a few times. The chain uses TRBV4-3 and TRBJ2-7; D might be TRBD1 or TRBD2, each matching 6 bases. The CDR3 totals 15 residues. Trimming pared 6 bases from V and 5 bases from J, leaving 20 bases between. CDR1 is LGHNA, CDR2 YSLEER, per germline. The CDR3 reads CASSSGGGGHDEQYF. In DNA form, the CDR3 reads TGCGCCAGCAGTTCCGGGGGTGGGGGGCACGACGAGCAGTACTTC.

This clonotype appeared a single time. V gene TRBV28 combines with J gene TRBJ2-6, with D hard to call. CDR3 size: 16 residues. Germline CDR1 is MDHEN and CDR2 is SYDVKM. V lost 6 bases and J 0 bases, leaving 12 bases between the germline ends. Here the CDR3 DNA reads TGTGCCAGCAGCCAAGGTTCTAGCTCTGGGGCCAACGTCCTGACTTTC. Translated: CASSQGSSSGANVLTF.

The chain is built from TRBV20-1 and TRBJ2-7; no clear D gene. The CDR3 sequence is 11 residues long. Germline loops: CDR1 DFQATT, CDR2 SNEGSKA (reference sequence). The V gene lost 1 base and the J gene lost 10 bases, with 11 bases spanning the gap. The CDR3 is CSARARFDQYF. In nucleotides, the CDR3 is TGCAGTGCTAGAGCCCGTTTTGACCAGTACTTC.

This clonotype was recorded a few times. The rearrangement joins TRBV20-1 to TRBJ2-3; 12 bases match TRBD1. CDR3 length: 15 residues. Germline V lookup: CDR1 DFQATT, CDR2 SNEGSKA (reference sequence). V was pared by 5 bases and J by 3 bases, with 6 bases of the junction left unmatched. The chain's CDR3 is CSAQPGQGATDTQYF. CDR3 DNA: TGCAGTGCTCAGCCGGGACAGGGGGCAACAGATACGCAGTATTTT.

V and J are TRBV7-2 and TRBJ2-1; 12 nucleotides agree with TRBD2. CDR1 and CDR2 from the germline V gene are SGHTA and FQGNSA. This CDR3 has 17 residues. J lost 15 bases, V lost 1 base, and 16 bases had no gene match. The CDR3 here is CASSLGGAGTSGRALFF. CDR3 DNA: TGTGCCAGCAGCTTAGGGGGAGCCGGGACTAGCGGGCGAGCGTTGTTCTTC.

The chain has TRBV6-1 and TRBJ2-7, with 8 bases lining up with TRBD1. The length of the CDR3 is 13 residues. The germline CDR1 and CDR2 sequences are MNHNS and SASEGT. Trimming removed 5 bases from V and 6 bases from J; junction bases left unmatched: 6. The CDR3 reads CASSISDRAEQYF. In DNA form, the CDR3 reads TGTGCCAGCAGTATCTCGGACAGGGCCGAGCAGTACTTC.

In this sample, this clonotype turned up a few times. The chain carries TRBV2 and TRBJ2-1, with TRBD1 as a possible D gene (5 bases). The V end lost 3 bases, the J end lost 8 bases, and 11 bases lay between the germline ends. The germline V gene has CDR1 SNHLY and CDR2 FYNNEI. This CDR3 has 13 residues. The CDR3 loop reads CASSDSWGDEQFF. DNA for the CDR3: TGTGCCAGCAGTGATAGCTGGGGCGATGAGCAGTTCTTC.